This T cell receptor (beta chain) was sequenced for a study of spatial heterogeneity in lung cancer. Study details: Sequencing consistently turned up more beta-chain sequences than alpha-chain sequences. Overall study findings and caveats: Compared with follow-up, resection was when ubiquitous expanded tumor TCRs appeared in blood more.

TCR cDNA molecules were tagged individually, and each one carried a unique molecular identifier. From the 5' RACE reads, TCRdb called clonotypes with MiXCR, one entry per CDR3 protein. The sample holds roughly 15,000 distinct CDR3 sequences, about 20% seen once. Regarding time point: blood at routine non-recurrence follow-up after resection. Unsorted whole RNA of tumor, nontumor lung or frozen PBMC was sequenced. Germline trimming cut 4 bases from V and 8 bases from J; bases unmatched to any gene: 1. This CDR3 comprises 13 residues. Per the germline V gene, CDR1 is LGHDT and CDR2 is YNNKEL (reference sequence). For this clonotype: Its antigen is unidentified.

The genes are TRBV3-1 and TRBJ1-6, with 8 bases aligning to TRBD1. This receptor was identified in a male donor with early-stage non-small cell lung cancer. Sequenced here: PBMCs, sampled at follow-up. The CDR3, as DNA: TGTGCCAGCAGCCCGACAGGGGATTCACCCCTCCACTTT. Translated: CASSPTGDSPLHF.